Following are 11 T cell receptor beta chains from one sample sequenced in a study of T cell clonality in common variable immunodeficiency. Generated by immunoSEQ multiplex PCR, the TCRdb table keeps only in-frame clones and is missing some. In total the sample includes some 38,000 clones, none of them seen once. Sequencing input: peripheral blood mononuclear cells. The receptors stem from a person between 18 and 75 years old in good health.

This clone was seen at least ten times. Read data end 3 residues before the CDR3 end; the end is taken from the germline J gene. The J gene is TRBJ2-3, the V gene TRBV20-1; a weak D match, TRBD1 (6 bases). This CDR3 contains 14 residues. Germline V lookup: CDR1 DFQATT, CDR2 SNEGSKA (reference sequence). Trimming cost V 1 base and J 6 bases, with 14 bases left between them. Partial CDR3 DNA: TGCAGTGCTAGAGTTCCAGGGGAGAGGGATACG. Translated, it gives CSARVPGERDT. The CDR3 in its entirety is CSARVPGERDTQYF.

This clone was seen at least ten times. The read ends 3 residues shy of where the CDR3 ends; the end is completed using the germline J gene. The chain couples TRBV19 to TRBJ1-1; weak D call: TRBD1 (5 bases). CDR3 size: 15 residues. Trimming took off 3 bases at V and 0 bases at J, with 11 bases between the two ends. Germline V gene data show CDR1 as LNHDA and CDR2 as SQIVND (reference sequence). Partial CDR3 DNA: TGTGCCAGTAGTATGACAGAGATTATGAACACTGAA. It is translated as CASSMTEIMNTE. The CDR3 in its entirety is CASSMTEIMNTEAFF.

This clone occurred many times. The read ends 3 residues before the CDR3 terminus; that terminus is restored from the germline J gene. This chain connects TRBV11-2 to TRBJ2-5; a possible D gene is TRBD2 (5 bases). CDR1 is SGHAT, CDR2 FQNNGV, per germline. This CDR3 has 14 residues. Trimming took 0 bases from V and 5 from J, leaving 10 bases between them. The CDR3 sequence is CASSLDLQRETQYF. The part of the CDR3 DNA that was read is TGTGCCAGCAGCTTAGACCTTCAGCGGGAGACC.

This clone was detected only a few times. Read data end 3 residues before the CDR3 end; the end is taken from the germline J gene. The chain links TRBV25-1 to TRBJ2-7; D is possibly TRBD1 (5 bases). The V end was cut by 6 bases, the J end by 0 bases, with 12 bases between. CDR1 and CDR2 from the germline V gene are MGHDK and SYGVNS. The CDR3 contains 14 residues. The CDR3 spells CASRKGSSSYEQYF. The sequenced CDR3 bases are TGTGCCAGCAGGAAGGGGTCTTCCTCCTACGAG.

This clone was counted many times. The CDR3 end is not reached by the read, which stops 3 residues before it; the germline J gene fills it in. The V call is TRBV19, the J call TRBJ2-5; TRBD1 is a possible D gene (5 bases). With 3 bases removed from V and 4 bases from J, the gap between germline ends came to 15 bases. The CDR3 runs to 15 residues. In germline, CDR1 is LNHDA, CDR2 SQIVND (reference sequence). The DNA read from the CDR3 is TGTGCCAGTAGTATGGAAGGGGTTTTAGGAGAGACC. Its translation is CASSMEGVLGET. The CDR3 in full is CASSMEGVLGETQYF. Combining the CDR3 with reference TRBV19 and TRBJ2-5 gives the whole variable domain DGGITQSPKYLFRKEGQNVTLSCEQNLNHDAMYWYRQDPGQGLRLIYYSQIVNDFQKGDIAEGYSVSREKKESFPLTVTSAQKNPTAFYLCASSMEGVLGETQYFGPGTRLLVL.

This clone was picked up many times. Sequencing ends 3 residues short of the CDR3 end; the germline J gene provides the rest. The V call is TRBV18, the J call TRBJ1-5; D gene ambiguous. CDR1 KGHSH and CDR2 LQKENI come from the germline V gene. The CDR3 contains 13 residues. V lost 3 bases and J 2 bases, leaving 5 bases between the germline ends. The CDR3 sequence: CASSPQGNQPQHF. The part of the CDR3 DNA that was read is TGTGCCAGCTCACCCCAGGGCAATCAGCCC.

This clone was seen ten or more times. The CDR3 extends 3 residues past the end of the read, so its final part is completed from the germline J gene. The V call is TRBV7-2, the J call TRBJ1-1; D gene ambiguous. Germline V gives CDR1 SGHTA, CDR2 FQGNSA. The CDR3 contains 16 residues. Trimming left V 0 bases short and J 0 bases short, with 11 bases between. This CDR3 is CASSLAHQRLNTEAFF. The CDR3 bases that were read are TGTGCCAGCAGCTTAGCTCATCAGAGATTGAACACTGAA.

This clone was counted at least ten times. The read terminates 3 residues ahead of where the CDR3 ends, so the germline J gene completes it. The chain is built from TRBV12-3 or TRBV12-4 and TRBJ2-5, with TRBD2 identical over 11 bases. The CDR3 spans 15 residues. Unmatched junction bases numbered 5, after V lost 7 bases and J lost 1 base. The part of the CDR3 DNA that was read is TGTGCCAGCAATACCGGGACTAGCGGCCAAGAGACC. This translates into CASNTGTSGQET. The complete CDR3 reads CASNTGTSGQETQYF.

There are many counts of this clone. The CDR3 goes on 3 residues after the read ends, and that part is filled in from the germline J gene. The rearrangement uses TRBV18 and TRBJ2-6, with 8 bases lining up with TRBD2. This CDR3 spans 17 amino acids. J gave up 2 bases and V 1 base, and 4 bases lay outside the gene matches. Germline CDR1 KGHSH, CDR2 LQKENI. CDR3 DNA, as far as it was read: TGTGCCAGCTCACCACGGGGAGCGGGGGCTGGGGCCAACGTC. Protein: CASSPRGAGAGANV. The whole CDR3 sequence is CASSPRGAGAGANVLTF.

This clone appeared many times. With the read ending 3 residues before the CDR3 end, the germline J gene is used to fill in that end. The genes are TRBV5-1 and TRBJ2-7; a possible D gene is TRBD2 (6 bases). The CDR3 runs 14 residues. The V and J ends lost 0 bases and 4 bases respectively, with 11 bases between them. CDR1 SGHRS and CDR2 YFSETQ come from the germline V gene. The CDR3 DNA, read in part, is TGCGCCAGCAGCTTGGAAATAGCGGCGTACGAG. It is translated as CASSLEIAAYE. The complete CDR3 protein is CASSLEIAAYEQYF.

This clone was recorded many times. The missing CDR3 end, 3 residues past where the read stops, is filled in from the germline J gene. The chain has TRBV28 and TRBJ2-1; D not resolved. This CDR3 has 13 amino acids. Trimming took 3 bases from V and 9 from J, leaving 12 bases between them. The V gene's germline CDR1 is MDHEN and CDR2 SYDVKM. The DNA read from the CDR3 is TGTGCCAGCAGTTTCCCCGTCTCGCGTGAG. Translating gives CASSFPVSRE. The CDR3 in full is CASSFPVSREQFF.